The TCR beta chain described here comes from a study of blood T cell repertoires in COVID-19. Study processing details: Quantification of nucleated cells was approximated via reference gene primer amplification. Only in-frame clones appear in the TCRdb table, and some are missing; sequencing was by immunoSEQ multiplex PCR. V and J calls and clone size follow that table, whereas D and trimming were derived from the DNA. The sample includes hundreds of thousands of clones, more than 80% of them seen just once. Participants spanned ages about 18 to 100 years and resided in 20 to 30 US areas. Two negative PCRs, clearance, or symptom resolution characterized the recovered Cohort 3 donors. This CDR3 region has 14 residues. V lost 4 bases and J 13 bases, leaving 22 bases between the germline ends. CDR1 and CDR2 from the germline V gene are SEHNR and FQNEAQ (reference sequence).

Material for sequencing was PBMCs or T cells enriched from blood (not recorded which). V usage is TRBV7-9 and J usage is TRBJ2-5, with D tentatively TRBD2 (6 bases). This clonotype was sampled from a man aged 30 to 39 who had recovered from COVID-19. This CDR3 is CASSSLRGPIAVYF. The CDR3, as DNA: TGTGCCAGCAGCTCCCTGCGGGGCCCCATAGCCGTGTACTTC. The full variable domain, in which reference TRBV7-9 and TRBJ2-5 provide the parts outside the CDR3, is DTGVSQNPRHKITKRGQNVTFRCDPISEHNRLYWYRQTLGQGPEFLTYFQNEAQLEKSRLLSDRFSAERPKGSFSTLEIQRTEQGDSAMYLCASSSLRGPIAVYFGPGTRLLVL.